This TCR beta chain derives from a study of cytomegalovirus exposure and HLA in healthy donors. Findings and caveats of the study: Cytomegalovirus association was assigned to more than 150 TCR beta chains. The classifier reportedly diagnosed cytomegalovirus status with high specificity and sensitivity. TCR clusters originating in the first cohort tended to co-occur in the 100 to 150 validation repertoires, according to a later analysis.

The CDR3 covers 13 residues. Trimming pared 7 bases from V and 0 bases from J, leaving 13 bases between. The V gene's germline CDR1 is SQVTM and CDR2 ANQGSEA. Comment on this clone: What it binds is not known.

Sequencing used immunoSEQ multiplex PCR; TCRdb keeps in-frame clones, though not all of them. The sample has hundreds of thousands of clones, less than 90% seen once. The V call is TRBV29-1, the J call TRBJ2-7; tentative D call: TRBD2 (6 bases). The source is a man younger than 35 in good health and CMV-seropositive. Specimen: PBMCs. CDR3 loop: CSGKLANSYEQYF. The CDR3 DNA reads as TGCAGCGGAAAACTAGCCAACTCCTACGAGCAGTACTTC.